A selection of T cell receptor beta chains follows, all from one sample in a study of blood T cells in healthy people across ages. Each CDR3 protein gets one entry after TCRdb re-called the 5' RACE reads with MiXCR. The data show roughly 790,000 distinct CDR3 sequences, 43% seen once. Sequenced sample: blood. The receptors were sampled from a woman aged 60-70 years in good health. The conserved cysteine and the conserved F or W are not part of the CDR3 here. D genes are given only for firm matches.

V	D	J	CDR3
TRBV20-1	.	.	SPIGTPLGETQY
TRBV12-3/TRBV12-4	.	TRBJ1-5	ASSLGVTGQPQH
TRBV6-6	.	TRBJ2-3	ASSLSQENTDTQY
TRBV27	.	TRBJ2-7	ASSFGVGSYEQY
TRBV3-1	.	TRBJ2-2	ASSQDNVGGELF
TRBV10-3	TRBD2	TRBJ2-1	TINSGLEDEQF
TRBV5-1	.	TRBJ2-4	ASSPGTGYIQY
TRBV2	.	TRBJ2-1	ASSETYEQF
TRBV10-3	.	TRBJ1-2	AIEGLGYGYT
TRBV30	.	TRBJ2-5	AWSGGTSRAQY
TRBV7-2	.	TRBJ2-3	ASSFGVPPDTQY
TRBV20-1	.	TRBJ2-1	SARSGTPGNEQF
TRBV5-6	.	.	ASSLSVQGFSYNEQY
TRBV28	TRBD2	TRBJ2-1	ASSLGGTSGQQF
TRBV12-3/TRBV12-4	.	TRBJ2-3	ASSLVQLQDTQY
TRBV7-3	.	TRBJ2-3	ASSRRTGGDTQY
TRBV7-9	.	TRBJ1-6	ASSEDETSRSPLH
TRBV27	TRBD1	TRBJ2-5	ASGRGTAIKTQY
TRBV6-2/TRBV6-3	.	TRBJ2-3	ASSGLPTDTQY
TRBV12-3/TRBV12-4	TRBD2	TRBJ2-3	ASRRTSGDTQY
TRBV27	TRBD1	TRBJ1-1	ASSLITSTGGRNTEAF
TRBV29-1	.	TRBJ2-1	SARGGEQF
TRBV20-1	.	TRBJ2-1	SAREFGGGGTYNEQF
TRBV28	.	TRBJ2-3	ASSPTDYREIGLADTQY
TRBV7-3	.	TRBJ1-1	ASSLSVNTEAF
TRBV9	.	TRBJ2-1	AGSRQGLQANEQF